What follows are 14 T cell receptor beta chains derived from one specimen sequenced in a study of beta chain features in type 1 diabetes. Investigators reverse transcribed all isolated RNA, so they sequenced expressed TCRB transcripts. Using immunoSEQ multiplex PCR, the repertoire was profiled, and TCRdb retains in-frame clones only, with some absent. The repertoire includes about 340,000 clones, approximately 8% of them detected once, and 0.44% sits in the top ten. Sample: central memory CD4+ T cells from blood. The origin of the receptors is a woman in her late teens or twenties in good health.

The V and J genes are TRBV28 and TRBJ2-2; no firm D call. Germline CDR1 and CDR2: MDHEN and SYDVKM. V lost 6 bases to trimming and J lost 7 bases, with 6 bases between them. This CDR3 is 11 amino acids long. The CDR3 spells CASRSDGELFF. CDR3 in DNA: TGTGCCAGCAGGAGCGACGGGGAGCTGTTTTTT.

CDR3 in DNA: TGTGCCAGCTCGGTGGGGAACGAGCAGTACTTC. Translated, it gives CASSVGNEQYF. This chain links TRBV18 with TRBJ2-7; D is ambiguous. The V gene lost 6 bases and the J gene lost 5 bases, with 8 bases spanning the gap. The germline gives CDR1 KGHSH, CDR2 LQKENI. The CDR3 is 11 residues long.

The sample holds a few counts of this clone. V usage is TRBV4-2 and J usage is TRBJ2-5, with 7 bases identical to TRBD1. Germline V lookup: CDR1 LGHNA, CDR2 YNFKEQ. The CDR3 is 15 amino acids. Losses at the gene ends were 3 bases for V and 0 bases for J; bases not matched to a gene: 4. CDR3 DNA sequence: TGTGCCAGCAGCCATGCAGACAGGGACCAAGAGACCCAGTACTTC. Translated: CASSHADRDQETQYF.

Only a few counts were recorded for this clone. The V and J genes are TRBV28 and TRBJ2-7; 10 bases align to TRBD1. CDR3 length equals 15 residues. The germline V gene has CDR1 MDHEN and CDR2 SYDVKM. V shed 3 bases and J 3 bases; nucleotides not matched to a gene: 5. The CDR3 spells CASSFGGTGDYEQYF. CDR3 in DNA: TGTGCCAGCAGTTTTGGAGGGACAGGGGACTACGAGCAGTACTTC.

This clone came up a few times. V usage is TRBV5-1 and J usage is TRBJ2-3, with D unresolved. CDR3 size: 15 residues. Trimming removed 4 bases at V and 3 bases at J, with 15 bases between. Germline V gene lookup returns CDR1 SGHRS and CDR2 YFSETQ. CDR3 loop: CASSGEGRFTDTQYF. CDR3 nucleotide sequence: TGCGCCAGCAGCGGGGAAGGGCGGTTTACAGATACGCAGTATTTT.

This clone was counted only a few times. The gene calls are TRBV7-2 and TRBJ1-1, with D unresolved. V was shortened by 3 bases and J by 1 base, with 6 bases between the two germline ends. CDR3 length: 13 amino acids. Germline V gene sequence: CDR1 SGHTA, CDR2 FQGNSA. This CDR3 reads CASSFERNTEAFF. CDR3 coding DNA: TGTGCCAGCAGCTTTGAGAGGAACACTGAAGCTTTCTTT.

In its sample, this clone was seen a few times. The chain has TRBV2 and TRBJ1-4; a possible D gene is TRBD1 (5 bases). This CDR3 has 13 amino acids. V lost 2 bases to trimming and J lost 16 bases, with 17 bases between them. CDR1 and CDR2 from the germline V gene are SNHLY and FYNNEI. The CDR3 sequence: CASSESRQGYSFF. DNA for the CDR3: TGTGCCAGCAGTGAATCCCGTCAGGGTTATTCGTTTTTT.

The V gene is TRBV28, the J gene TRBJ1-5; D not certain. Germline V gene lookup returns CDR1 MDHEN and CDR2 SYDVKM. The CDR3 loop spans 14 amino acids. Trimming shortened V by 7 bases and J by 0 bases, and 10 bases separated the two germline ends. CDR3 residues: CASTGVYSNQPQHF. CDR3 coding DNA: TGTGCCAGCACCGGCGTATATAGCAATCAGCCCCAGCATTTT.

This clone appeared a few times. The J gene is TRBJ2-7, the V gene TRBV28, with D possibly being TRBD1 (6 bases). CDR3 length equals 13 residues. Germline V gene sequence: CDR1 MDHEN, CDR2 SYDVKM. V was cut by 6 bases and J by 3 bases, with 12 bases left in between. The CDR3 is CASRPGHLYEQYF. The CDR3 DNA reads as TGTGCCAGCAGACCGGGACACCTCTACGAGCAGTACTTC.

This clone was seen at least ten times. This same CDR3 is encoded by further DNA sequences in the sample. V usage is TRBV18 and J usage is TRBJ2-1; D not resolved. V dropped 0 bases and J dropped 2 bases, with 8 bases sitting between them. The CDR3 totals 15 residues. Germline V gene data show CDR1 as KGHSH and CDR2 as LQKENI. CDR3 protein: CASSPPGSAYNEQFF. CDR3 DNA: TGTGCCAGCTCACCACCGGGATCTGCCTACAATGAGCAGTTCTTC. Full variable domain (remainder filled in from reference TRBV18 and TRBJ2-1): NAGVMQNPRHLVRRRGQEARLRCSPMKGHSHVYWYRQLPEEGLKFMVYLQKENIIDESGMPKERFSAEFPKEGPSILRIQQVVRGDSAAYFCASSPPGSAYNEQFFGPGTRLTVL.

A few counts support this clone. The V gene is TRBV2, the J gene TRBJ2-3; D gene ambiguous. V gave up 6 bases and J gave up 3 bases, with 10 bases separating them. Per germline, CDR1 SNHLY and CDR2 FYNNEI. The CDR3 is made up of 13 amino acids. DNA of the CDR3: TGTGCCAGCAGCCAGTTGTCAACAGATACGCAGTATTTT. Protein: CASSQLSTDTQYF.

This rearrangement joins TRBV23-1 to TRBJ2-5; D gene ambiguous. TRBV23-1 is an ORF for which the function is uncertain. This CDR3 comprises 14 residues. Trimming cost V 10 bases and J 0 bases, with 15 bases left between them. Here the CDR3 DNA reads TGCGCCACGTACCTGGGCGGCGACCAAGAGACCCAGTACTTC. Translated, it gives CATYLGGDQETQYF.

In this sample, this clone turned up many times. The genes are TRBV7-9 and TRBJ2-2, with D hard to call. V lost 1 base and J lost 3, with 9 bases in between. This CDR3 contains 15 residues. Per germline, CDR1 SEHNR and CDR2 FQNEAQ (reference sequence). CDR3 in DNA: TGTGCCAGCAGCTTAGGTGGCAGATACACCGGGGAGCTGTTTTTT. Protein sequence: CASSLGGRYTGELFF.

This chain links TRBV5-6 with TRBJ2-3, with TRBD1 matching 9 bases. V trimming: 6 bases; J trimming: 5 bases; junction bases outside the gene matches: 4. This CDR3 contains 13 residues. Germline CDR1 reads SGHDT; CDR2 reads YYEEEE. CDR3 sequence (DNA): TGTGCCAGCAAGGGACAGGGTATAGATACGCAGTATTTT. Translating it yields CASKGQGIDTQYF.